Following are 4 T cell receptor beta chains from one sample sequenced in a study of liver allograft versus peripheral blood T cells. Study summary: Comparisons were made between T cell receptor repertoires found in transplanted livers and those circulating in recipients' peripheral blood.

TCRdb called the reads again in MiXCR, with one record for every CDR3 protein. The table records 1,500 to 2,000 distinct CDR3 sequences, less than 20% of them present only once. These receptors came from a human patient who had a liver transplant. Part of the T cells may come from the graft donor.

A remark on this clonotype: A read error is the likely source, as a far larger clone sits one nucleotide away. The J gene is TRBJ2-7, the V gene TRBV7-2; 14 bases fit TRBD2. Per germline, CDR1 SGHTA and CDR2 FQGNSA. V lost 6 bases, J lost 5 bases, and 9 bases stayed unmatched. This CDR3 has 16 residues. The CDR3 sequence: CASSPRMGLAGDEQYF. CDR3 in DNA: TGTGCCAGCAGTCCCAGGATGGGACTAGCGGGAGACGAGCAGTACTTC.

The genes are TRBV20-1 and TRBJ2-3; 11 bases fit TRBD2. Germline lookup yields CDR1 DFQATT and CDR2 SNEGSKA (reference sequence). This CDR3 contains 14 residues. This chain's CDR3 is CSPRLAGSRDTQYF. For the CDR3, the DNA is TGCAGCCCAAGACTAGCGGGATCCCGGGATACGCAGTATTTT.

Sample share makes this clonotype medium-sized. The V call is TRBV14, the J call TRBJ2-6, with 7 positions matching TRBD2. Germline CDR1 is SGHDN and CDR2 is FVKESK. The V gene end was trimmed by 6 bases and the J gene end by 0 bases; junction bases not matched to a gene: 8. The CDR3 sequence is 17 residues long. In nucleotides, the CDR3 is TGTGCCAGCAGTCCAGTGGGAGGGAGCTCTGGGGCCAACGTCCTGACTTTC. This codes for CASSPVGGSSGANVLTF.

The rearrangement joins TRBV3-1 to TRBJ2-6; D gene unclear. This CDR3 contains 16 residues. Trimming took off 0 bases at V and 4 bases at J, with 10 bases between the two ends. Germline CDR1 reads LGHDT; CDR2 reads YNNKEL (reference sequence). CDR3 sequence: CASSQDPRSGANVLTF. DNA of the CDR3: TGTGCCAGCAGCCAAGATCCGAGGTCAGGGGCCAACGTCCTGACTTTC.